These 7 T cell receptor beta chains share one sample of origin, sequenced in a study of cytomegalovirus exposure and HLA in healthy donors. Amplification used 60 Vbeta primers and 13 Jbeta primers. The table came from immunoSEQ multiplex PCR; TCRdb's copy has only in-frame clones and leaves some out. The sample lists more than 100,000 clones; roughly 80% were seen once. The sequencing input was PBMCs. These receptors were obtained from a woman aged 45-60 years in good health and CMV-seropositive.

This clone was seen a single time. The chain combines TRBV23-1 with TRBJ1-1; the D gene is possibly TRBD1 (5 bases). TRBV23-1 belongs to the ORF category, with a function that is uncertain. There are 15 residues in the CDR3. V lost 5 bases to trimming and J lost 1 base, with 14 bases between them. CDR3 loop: CASSGGERKNTEAFF. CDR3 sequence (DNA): TGCGCCAGCAGTGGGGGGGAAAGAAAGAACACTGAAGCTTTCTTT.

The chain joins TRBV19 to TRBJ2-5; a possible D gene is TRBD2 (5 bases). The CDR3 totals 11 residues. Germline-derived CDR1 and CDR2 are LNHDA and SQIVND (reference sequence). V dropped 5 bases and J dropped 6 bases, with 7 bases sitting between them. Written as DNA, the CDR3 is TGTGCCAGTAGTGTCGGGAAGACCCAGTACTTC. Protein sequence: CASSVGKTQYF.

In DNA, the CDR3 is TGTGCCAGCTCACCAAGCTCTGACATCTACTCTGGAAACACCATATATTTT. Its translation: CASSPSSDIYSGNTIYF. The rearrangement links TRBV18 to TRBJ1-3; D uncertain. Per the germline V gene, CDR1 is KGHSH and CDR2 is LQKENI. The V and J ends lost 2 bases and 0 bases respectively, with 14 bases between them. The CDR3 length is 17 residues.

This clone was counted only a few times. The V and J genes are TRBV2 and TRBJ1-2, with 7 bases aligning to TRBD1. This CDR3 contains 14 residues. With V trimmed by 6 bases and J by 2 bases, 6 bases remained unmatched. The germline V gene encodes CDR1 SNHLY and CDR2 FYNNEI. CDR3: CASRADRANYGYTF. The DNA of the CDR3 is TGTGCCAGCAGAGCTGACAGGGCAAACTATGGCTACACCTTC.

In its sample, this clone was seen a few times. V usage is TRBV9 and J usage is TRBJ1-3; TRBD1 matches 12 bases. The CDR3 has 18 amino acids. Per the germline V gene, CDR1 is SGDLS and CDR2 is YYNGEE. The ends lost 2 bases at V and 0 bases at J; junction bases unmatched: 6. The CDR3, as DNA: TGTGCCAGCAGCGTGGGCCGGGACAGGGGGCACTCTGGAAACACCATATATTTT. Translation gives CASSVGRDRGHSGNTIYF. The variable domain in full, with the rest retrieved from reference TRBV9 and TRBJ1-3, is DSGVTQTPKHLITATGQRVTLRCSPRSGDLSVYWYQQSLDQGLQFLIQYYNGEERAKGNILERFSAQQFPDLHSELNLSSLELGDSALYFCASSVGRDRGHSGNTIYFGEGSWLTVV.

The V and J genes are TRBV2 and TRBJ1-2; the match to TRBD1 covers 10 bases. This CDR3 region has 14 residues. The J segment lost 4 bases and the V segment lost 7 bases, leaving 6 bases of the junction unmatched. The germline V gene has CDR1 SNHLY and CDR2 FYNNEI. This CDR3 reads CASIGRDRGYGYTF. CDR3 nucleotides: TGTGCCAGCATCGGCCGGGACAGGGGCTATGGCTACACCTTC.

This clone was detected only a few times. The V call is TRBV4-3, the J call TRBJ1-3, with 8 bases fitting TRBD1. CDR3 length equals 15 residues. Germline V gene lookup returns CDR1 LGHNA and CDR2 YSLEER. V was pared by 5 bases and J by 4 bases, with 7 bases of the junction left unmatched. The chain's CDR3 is CASSVGTGLGNTIYF. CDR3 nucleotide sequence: TGCGCCAGCAGCGTAGGGACAGGCCTAGGAAACACCATATATTTT.